The entry below gives a single T cell receptor (beta chain) sequence along with its context. What it recognizes is unknown. A second PCR of 7 to 11 cycles used a sample-barcoded 5' primer and a J-beta primer mix. Using its own MiXCR run on the 5' RACE reads, TCRdb lists one record per CDR3 protein. Of some 1.8 million distinct CDR3 sequences in the sample, around 42% were seen once. The CDR3 runs 15 residues. From germline, CDR1 is MNHNS and CDR2 SASEGT. These data originate in a study of blood T cells in healthy people across ages. Total RNA, at least 6 micrograms per sample, came from PBMCs. Study-wide points: Diversity figures derived from one million T cells were judged to underestimate the true value. Lack of knowledge of donor CMV status possibly confounded expanded clonotype changes. Diversity of TCR beta correlated strongly with naive T cell percentage.

Sequencing used blood. This clonotype originated in a human donor in good health. The rearrangement uses TRBV6-1 and TRBJ2-4; D call uncertain. Gene TRBJ2-7 matches the end of the DNA better, so the J call may be wrong. The CDR3 DNA reads as TGTGCCAGCACTCAGCGAGACCAAAGCTCCTACGAGCAGTACTTC. Its protein product is CASTQRDQSSYEQYF.